These 23 T cell receptor beta chains were sequenced from one sample in a study of blood T cell repertoires in COVID-19. Profiled with immunoSEQ multiplex PCR; TCRdb holds only in-frame clones, not every one. The repertoire includes about half a million clones, approximately 90% of them detected once, and approximately 8.3% sits in the top ten. Material for sequencing was PBMCs or T cells enriched from blood (not recorded which). The receptors shown here come from a woman aged 55-70 years who had recovered from COVID-19.

This sequence joins TRBV11-3 and TRBJ2-1; a weak D match, TRBD1 (6 bases). The CDR3 spans 15 residues. From germline, CDR1 is SGHNT and CDR2 YENEEA. V was pared by 1 base and J by 5 bases, with 12 bases between. DNA of the CDR3: TGTGCCAGCAGCTTAGGTCAGGGGCGAAACAATGAGCAGTTCTTC. Encoded protein: CASSLGQGRNNEQFF.

This rearrangement joins TRBV5-1 to TRBJ1-1; 7 nucleotides line up with TRBD1. Germline V gives CDR1 SGHRS, CDR2 YFSETQ. This CDR3 has 14 amino acids. J gave up 7 bases and V 0 bases, and 6 bases lay outside the gene matches. CDR3 DNA: TGCGCCAGCAGCTTGGACAGGGGCATGGGTGAAGCTTTCTTT. Translated, it gives CASSLDRGMGEAFF.

The chain uses TRBV30 and TRBJ1-1; 7 nucleotides align to TRBD1. The CDR3 totals 14 residues. V lost 3 bases, J lost 0 bases, and 4 bases stayed unmatched. Germline V gives CDR1 GTSNPN, CDR2 SVGIG (reference sequence). The DNA for the CDR3 is TGTGCCTGGAGCGACAGGGAAGTGAACACTGAAGCTTTCTTT. This translates into CAWSDREVNTEAFF.

V is TRBV18 and J is TRBJ2-3, with a weak D call TRBD2 (6 bases). There are 14 residues in the CDR3. Trimming removed 3 bases from V and 3 bases from J, with 10 bases in between. Germline CDR1 KGHSH, CDR2 LQKENI. CDR3: CASSPVEGTDTQYF. The CDR3 bases are TGTGCCAGCTCACCGGTGGAGGGGACAGATACGCAGTATTTT.

J is TRBJ1-4 and V is TRBV7-6; no firm D call. This CDR3 comprises 16 residues. Germline V lookup: CDR1 SGHVS, CDR2 FNYEAQ. V lost 2 bases and J lost 8, with 18 bases in between. CDR3 in DNA: TGTGCCAGCAGCTTATCTGGCACCCCCGGAGGGGAAAAACTGTTTTTT. Translated, it gives CASSLSGTPGGEKLFF. Variable domain in full (rest from reference TRBV7-6 and TRBJ1-4): GAGVSQSPRYKVTKRGQDVALRCDPISGHVSLYWYRQALGQGPEFLTYFNYEAQQDKSGLPNDRFSAERPEGSISTLTIQRTEQRDSAMYRCASSLSGTPGGEKLFFGSGTQLSVL.

This chain connects TRBV20-1 to TRBJ2-7; D gene ambiguous. The germline V gene encodes CDR1 DFQATT and CDR2 SNEGSKA (reference sequence). V was clipped by 3 bases and J by 5 bases, with 8 bases between them. CDR3 size: 11 residues. The CDR3 sequence is CSARTSHEQYF. The CDR3 bases are TGCAGTGCTAGGACTTCGCACGAGCAGTACTTC.

The chain carries TRBV7-9 and TRBJ2-7; 10 nucleotides agree with TRBD1. V dropped 5 bases and J dropped 3; count of bases not matched to a gene: 4. Germline V gives CDR1 SEHNR, CDR2 FQNEAQ (reference sequence). The CDR3 runs 14 residues. The chain's CDR3 is CASSSRDRGYEQYF. In DNA form, the CDR3 reads TGTGCCAGCAGCAGCCGGGACAGGGGCTACGAGCAGTACTTC. Using reference TRBV7-9 and TRBJ2-7 for the parts outside the CDR3, the full variable domain is DTGVSQNPRHKITKRGQNVTFRCDPISEHNRLYWYRQTLGQGPEFLTYFQNEAQLEKSRLLSDRFSAERPKGSFSTLEIQRTEQGDSAMYLCASSSRDRGYEQYFGPGTRLTVT.

The chain has TRBV6-5 and TRBJ2-1; 10 bases are shared with TRBD2. The germline V gene encodes CDR1 MNHEY and CDR2 SVGAGI. This CDR3 is built from 15 residues. V was pared by 6 bases and J by 4 bases, with 6 bases of the junction left unmatched. In DNA form, the CDR3 reads TGTGCCAGCAGCCCGGGACTAGCGAGGTACAATGAGCAGTTCTTC. Protein: CASSPGLARYNEQFF.

This chain joins TRBV5-1 and TRBJ2-2; 9 bases agree with TRBD1. CDR1 SGHRS and CDR2 YFSETQ come from the germline V gene. V trimming: 4 bases; J trimming: 0 bases; junction bases outside the gene matches: 4. The CDR3 has 16 amino acids. CDR3 amino acids: CASSRTGGSNTGELFF. For the CDR3, the DNA is TGCGCCAGCAGCCGCACAGGGGGCTCGAACACCGGGGAGCTGTTTTTT.

The gene calls are TRBV19 and TRBJ1-2, with no clear D. CDR1 is LNHDA, CDR2 SQIVND, per germline (reference sequence). The ends were cut back, 1 base at V and 8 bases at J, with 17 bases in the middle. The CDR3 has 15 residues. CDR3 region: CASSIVLRPLQGYTF. For the CDR3, the DNA is TGTGCCAGTAGTATAGTTTTGCGGCCGCTCCAGGGCTACACCTTC.

The chain recombines TRBV2 with TRBJ1-5, with 7 positions matching TRBD1. The germline V gene encodes CDR1 SNHLY and CDR2 FYNNEI. Trimming took 4 bases from V and 3 from J; bases not matched to a gene: 6. This CDR3 region has 15 residues. The CDR3 DNA sequence: TGTGCCAGCAGTGGACAGGGTGGGTCCAATCAGCCCCAGCATTTT. As protein: CASSGQGGSNQPQHF.

CDR3 sequence reads: CATSDGTSGVGTQYF. For the CDR3, the DNA is TGTGCCACCAGTGACGGGACTAGCGGGGTTGGGACCCAGTACTTC. The chain employs TRBV24-1 and TRBJ2-5; 13 nucleotides agree with TRBD2. J lost 7 bases, V lost 4 bases, and 5 bases had no gene match. CDR1 and CDR2 from the germline V gene are KGHDR and SFDVKD. This CDR3 contains 15 residues.

The chain recombines TRBV12-5 with TRBJ2-1; maybe TRBD1 (6 bases). Per the germline V gene, CDR1 is LGHNT and CDR2 is FRNRAP. Trimming cost V 5 bases and J 8 bases, with 16 bases left between them. The length of the CDR3 is 14 residues. The CDR3 is CASGPSWGPDEQFF. Here the CDR3 DNA reads TGTGCTAGTGGTCCATCCTGGGGGCCGGATGAGCAGTTCTTC.

The V gene is TRBV30, the J gene TRBJ2-2; possibly TRBD1 for D (5 bases). The CDR3 is made up of 12 amino acids. Trimming removed 8 bases at V and 6 bases at J, with 13 bases between. From germline, CDR1 is GTSNPN and CDR2 SVGIG (reference sequence). The CDR3, as DNA: TGTGCCGGGCTTTTAGGGGCCGGGGAGCTGTTTTTT. Amino acids: CAGLLGAGELFF.

This chain joins TRBV5-1 and TRBJ2-1; D call uncertain. The CDR3 is 17 residues long. V was cut by 0 bases and J by 0 bases, with 13 bases left in between. Germline V gene sequence: CDR1 SGHRS, CDR2 YFSETQ. Written as DNA, the CDR3 is TGCGCCAGCAGCTTGGGGGCAGGTTATAGCTCCTACAATGAGCAGTTCTTC. Its protein product is CASSLGAGYSSYNEQFF.

The genes are TRBV6-5 and TRBJ2-2; unclear D gene. CDR1 and CDR2 (germline): MNHEY, SVGAGI. The CDR3 spans 13 residues. The ends were cut back, 0 bases at V and 4 bases at J, with 3 bases in the middle. DNA for the CDR3: TGTGCCAGCAGTTACTCGAGCACCGGGGAGCTGTTTTTT. This sequence encodes CASSYSSTGELFF.

This clone was seen only once. This rearrangement joins TRBV4-2 to TRBJ1-1; D is possibly TRBD1 (6 bases). The CDR3 contains 17 residues. The ends were cut back, 2 bases at V and 1 base at J, with 17 bases in the middle. CDR1 is LGHNA and CDR2 is YNFKEQ in the germline V gene. The CDR3 DNA follows: TGTGCCAGCAGCCAATCTTGGCTTCAACAGGGGAACACTGAAGCTTTCTTT. Its protein product is CASSQSWLQQGNTEAFF.

Comment on this clone: Other DNA variants within this sample encode the same CDR3. This chain uses TRBV12-3 or TRBV12-4 with TRBJ2-5; D unresolved. The V end lost 1 base, the J end lost 4 bases, and 7 bases lay between the germline ends. The CDR3 spans 13 residues. CDR3 amino acids: CASSLVGGETQYF. CDR3 DNA: TGTGCCAGCAGTTTAGTTGGCGGAGAGACCCAGTACTTC.

The CDR3 nucleotides read TGTGCCAGCAGCTTGTCTGGCCACGAGCAGTACGTC. This sequence encodes CASSLSGHEQYV. V is TRBV5-4 and J is TRBJ2-7; D uncertain. Germline V gives CDR1 SGHNT, CDR2 YYREEE (reference sequence). V was clipped by 1 base and J by 5 bases, with 7 bases between them. The CDR3 runs 12 residues.

The chain has TRBV4-1 and TRBJ1-1, with TRBD1 matching over 9 bases. The junction had 3 bases not matched to a gene; V was cut back by 3 bases and J by 4 bases. This CDR3 region has 14 residues. Germline V gives CDR1 MGHRA, CDR2 YSYEKL. DNA of the CDR3: TGCGCCAGCAGCCAGGGACAGGGCGTCACTGAAGCTTTCTTT. Amino acids: CASSQGQGVTEAFF.

The J gene is TRBJ2-7, the V gene TRBV14, with a possible D match to TRBD2 (6 bases). V lost 0 bases to trimming and J lost 5 bases, with 8 bases between them. Germline-derived CDR1 and CDR2 are SGHDN and FVKESK. The CDR3 runs 13 residues. The CDR3 nucleotides are TGTGCCAGCAGCCAAGAGGGGGGTAACGAGCAGTACTTC. This sequence encodes CASSQEGGNEQYF.

This chain links TRBV2 with TRBJ1-1; tentative D call: TRBD1 (6 bases). This CDR3 contains 14 residues. Germline-derived CDR1 and CDR2 are SNHLY and FYNNEI. The V and J ends lost 2 bases and 5 bases respectively, with 12 bases between them. The CDR3 nucleotides read TGTGCCAGCAGTGAAAACCAGGGGTGGACTGAAGCTTTCTTT. It is translated as CASSENQGWTEAFF. Full variable domain (rest looked up from reference TRBV2 and TRBJ1-1): EPEVTQTPSHQVTQMGQEVILRCVPISNHLYFYWYRQILGQKVEFLVSFYNNEISEKSEIFDDQFSVERPDGSNFTLKIRSTKLEDSAMYFCASSENQGWTEAFFGQGTRLTVV.

This sequence joins TRBV6-5 and TRBJ1-2, with D tentatively TRBD1 (5 bases). Germline CDR1 MNHEY, CDR2 SVGAGI. Trimming pared 7 bases from V and 1 base from J, leaving 7 bases between. There are 12 residues in the CDR3. The chain's CDR3 is CASTRDNYGYTF. CDR3 sequence (DNA): TGTGCCAGCACCAGGGATAACTATGGCTACACCTTC.